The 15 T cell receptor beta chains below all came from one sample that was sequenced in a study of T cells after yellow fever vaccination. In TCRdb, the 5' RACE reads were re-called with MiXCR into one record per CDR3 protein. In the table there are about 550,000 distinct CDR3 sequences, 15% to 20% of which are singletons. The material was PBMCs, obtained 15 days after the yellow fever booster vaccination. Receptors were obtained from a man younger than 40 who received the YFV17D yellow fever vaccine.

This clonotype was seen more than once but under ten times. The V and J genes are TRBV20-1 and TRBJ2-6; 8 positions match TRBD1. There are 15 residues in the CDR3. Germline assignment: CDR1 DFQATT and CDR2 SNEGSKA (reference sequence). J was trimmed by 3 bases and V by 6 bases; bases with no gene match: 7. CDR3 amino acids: CSARQGLSGANVLTF. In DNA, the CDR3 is TGCAGTGCGAGACAGGGGCTGAGTGGGGCCAACGTCCTGACTTTC.

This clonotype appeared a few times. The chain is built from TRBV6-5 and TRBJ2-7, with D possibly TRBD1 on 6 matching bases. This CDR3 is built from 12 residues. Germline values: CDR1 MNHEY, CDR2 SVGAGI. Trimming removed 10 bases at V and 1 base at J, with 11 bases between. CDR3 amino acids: CATKGVSYEQYF. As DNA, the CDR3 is TGTGCCACCAAGGGGGTTTCCTACGAGCAGTACTTC.

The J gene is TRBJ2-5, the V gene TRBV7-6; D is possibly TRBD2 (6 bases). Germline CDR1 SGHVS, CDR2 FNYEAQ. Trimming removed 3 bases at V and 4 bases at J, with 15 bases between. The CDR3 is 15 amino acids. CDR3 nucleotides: TGTGCCAGCAGCTTTAGACGAGCGGAGGGAGAGACCCAGTACTTC. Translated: CASSFRRAEGETQYF.

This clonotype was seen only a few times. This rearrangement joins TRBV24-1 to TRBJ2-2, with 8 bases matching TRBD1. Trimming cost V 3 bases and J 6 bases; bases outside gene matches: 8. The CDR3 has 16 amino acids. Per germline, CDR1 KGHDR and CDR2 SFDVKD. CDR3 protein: CATSDASGGSAGELFF. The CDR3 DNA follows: TGTGCCACCAGTGATGCCTCAGGGGGCAGCGCCGGGGAGCTGTTTTTT.

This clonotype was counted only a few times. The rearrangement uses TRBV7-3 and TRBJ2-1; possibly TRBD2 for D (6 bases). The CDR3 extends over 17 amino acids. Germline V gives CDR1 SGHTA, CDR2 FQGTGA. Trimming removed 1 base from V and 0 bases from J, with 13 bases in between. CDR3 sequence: CASSLNGGASSYNEQFF. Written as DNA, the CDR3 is TGTGCCAGCAGCTTAAACGGCGGGGCAAGCTCCTACAATGAGCAGTTCTTC.

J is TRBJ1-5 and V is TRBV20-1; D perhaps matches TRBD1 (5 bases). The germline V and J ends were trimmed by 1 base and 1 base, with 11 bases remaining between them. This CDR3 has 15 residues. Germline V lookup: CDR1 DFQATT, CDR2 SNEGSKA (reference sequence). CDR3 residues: CSARGGIRSNQPQHF. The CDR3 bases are TGCAGTGCTAGAGGGGGCATAAGAAGCAATCAGCCCCAGCATTTT.

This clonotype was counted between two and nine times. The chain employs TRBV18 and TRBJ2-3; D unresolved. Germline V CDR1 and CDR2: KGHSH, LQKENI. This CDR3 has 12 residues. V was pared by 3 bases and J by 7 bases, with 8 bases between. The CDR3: CASSPYTYTQYF. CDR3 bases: TGTGCCAGCTCACCTTATACTTATACGCAGTATTTT.

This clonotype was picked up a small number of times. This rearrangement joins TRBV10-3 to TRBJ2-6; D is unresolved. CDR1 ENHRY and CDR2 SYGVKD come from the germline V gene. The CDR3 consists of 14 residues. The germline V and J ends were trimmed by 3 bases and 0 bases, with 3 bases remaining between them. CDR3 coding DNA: TGTGCCATCAGTGACCCCTCTGGGGCCAACGTCCTGACTTTC. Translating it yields CAISDPSGANVLTF.

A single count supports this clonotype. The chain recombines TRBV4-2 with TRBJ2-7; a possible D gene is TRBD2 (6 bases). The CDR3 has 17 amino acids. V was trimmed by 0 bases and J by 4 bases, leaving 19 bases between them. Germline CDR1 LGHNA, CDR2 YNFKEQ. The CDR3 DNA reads TGTGCCAGCAGCCAAGAGACGTGGCCGGGTGGAGGGTACGAGCAGTACTTC. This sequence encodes CASSQETWPGGGYEQYF.

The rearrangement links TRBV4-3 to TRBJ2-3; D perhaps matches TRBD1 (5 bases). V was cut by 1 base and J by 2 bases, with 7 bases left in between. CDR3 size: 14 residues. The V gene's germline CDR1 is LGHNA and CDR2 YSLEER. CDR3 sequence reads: CASSQGRATDTQYF. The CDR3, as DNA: TGCGCCAGCAGCCAAGGCAGGGCCACAGATACGCAGTATTTT.

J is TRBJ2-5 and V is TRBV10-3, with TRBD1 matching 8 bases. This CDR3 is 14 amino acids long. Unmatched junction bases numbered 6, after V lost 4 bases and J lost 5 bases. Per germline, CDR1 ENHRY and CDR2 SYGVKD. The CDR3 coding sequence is TGTGCCATCAGTGCCGCAGGGGGCGGGGAGACCCAGTACTTC. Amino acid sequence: CAISAAGGGETQYF.

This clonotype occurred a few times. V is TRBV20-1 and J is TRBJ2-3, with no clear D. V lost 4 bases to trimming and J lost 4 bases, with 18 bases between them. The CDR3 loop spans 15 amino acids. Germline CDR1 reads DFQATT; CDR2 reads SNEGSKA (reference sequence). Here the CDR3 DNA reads TGCAGTGCTACTAACCCAGTATCCCGTGCAGATACGCAGTATTTT. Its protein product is CSATNPVSRADTQYF.

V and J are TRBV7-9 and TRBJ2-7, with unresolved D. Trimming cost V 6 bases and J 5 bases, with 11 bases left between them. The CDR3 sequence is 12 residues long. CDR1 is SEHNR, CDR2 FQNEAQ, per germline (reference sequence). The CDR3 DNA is TGTGCCAGCAGTCCCATCCTGAACGAGCAGTACTTC. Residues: CASSPILNEQYF.

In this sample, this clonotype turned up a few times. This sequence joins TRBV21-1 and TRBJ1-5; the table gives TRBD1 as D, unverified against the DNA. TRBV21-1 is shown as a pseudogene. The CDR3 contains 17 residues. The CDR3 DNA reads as TGTGCCGTGGGGAGTTATTCCCGGGACAGGAACAATCAGCCCCAGCATTTT. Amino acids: CAVGSYSRDRNNQPQHF.

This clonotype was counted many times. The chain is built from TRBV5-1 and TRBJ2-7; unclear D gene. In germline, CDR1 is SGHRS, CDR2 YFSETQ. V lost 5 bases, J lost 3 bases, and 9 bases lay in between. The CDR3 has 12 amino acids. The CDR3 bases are TGCGCCAGCAGTGAAACGAACTACGAGCAGTACTTC. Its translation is CASSETNYEQYF. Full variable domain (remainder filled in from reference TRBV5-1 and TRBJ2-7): KAGVTQTPRYLIKTRGQQVTLSCSPISGHRSVSWYQQTPGQGLQFLFEYFSETQRNKGNFPGRFSGRQFSNSRSEMNVSTLELGDSALYLCASSETNYEQYFGPGTRLTVT.